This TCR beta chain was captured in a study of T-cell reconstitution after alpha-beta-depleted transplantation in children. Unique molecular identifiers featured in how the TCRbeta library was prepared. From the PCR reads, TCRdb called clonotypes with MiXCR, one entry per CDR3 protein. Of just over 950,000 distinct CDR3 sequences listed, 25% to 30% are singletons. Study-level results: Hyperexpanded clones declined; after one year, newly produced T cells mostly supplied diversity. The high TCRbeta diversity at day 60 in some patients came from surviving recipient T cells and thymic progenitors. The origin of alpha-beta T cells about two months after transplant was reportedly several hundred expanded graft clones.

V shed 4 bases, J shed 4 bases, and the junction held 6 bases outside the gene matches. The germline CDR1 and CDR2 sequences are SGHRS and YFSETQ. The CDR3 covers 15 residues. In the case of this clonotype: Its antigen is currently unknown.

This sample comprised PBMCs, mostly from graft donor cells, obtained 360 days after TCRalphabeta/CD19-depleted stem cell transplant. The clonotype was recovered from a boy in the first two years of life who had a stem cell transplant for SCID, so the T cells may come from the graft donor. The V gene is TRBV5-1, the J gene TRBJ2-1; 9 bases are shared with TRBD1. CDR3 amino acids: CASSMDRGVYNEQFF. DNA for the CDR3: TGCGCCAGCAGCATGGACAGGGGAGTATACAATGAGCAGTTCTTC.